A selection of T cell receptor beta chains follows, all from one sample in a study of shared clonotypes between healthy human individuals. Using immunoSEQ multiplex PCR, the repertoire was profiled, and TCRdb retains in-frame clones only, with some absent. The data show more than 850,000 clones, approximately 80% seen once. The sequenced material came from memory CD4+ T cells from PBMCs. The receptor set was obtained from a man aged 18 to 30 in good health. Some clones in this sample may be carry-over from other donors' samples. Each CDR3 is given with its conserved first and last residue. Each record gives: clone size, V gene, J gene, D gene, CDR3 DNA, CDR3 protein. D genes are given only for firm matches. Part of the rows lack a size; the others show once, few, many or a class for expanded clones.

>.|TRBV27|TRBJ2-1|TRBD2
TGTGCCAGCAGTCCATCTACCGGGACTAGCAGGACGAACAATGAGCAGTTCTTC
CASSPSTGTSRTNNEQFF
>.|TRBV4-3|TRBJ2-3|.
TGCGCCAGCAGCCAAGGGACCTCGATACCCACAGATACGCAGTATTTT
CASSQGTSIPTDTQYF
>.|TRBV5-1|TRBJ2-1|.
TGCGCCAGCAGCCGGACCCTAGAATCCCCCAATGAGCAGTTCTTC
CASSRTLESPNEQFF
>.|TRBV7-2|TRBJ2-4|TRBD1
TGTGCCAGCAGCGTCTGGACAGGGGACATTCAGTACTTC
CASSVWTGDIQYF
>.|TRBV11-2|TRBJ2-7|.
TGTGCCAGCAGCTCACTATATCGGGTTGAGCAGTACTTC
CASSSLYRVEQYF
>.|TRBV6-5|TRBJ2-2|.
TGTGCCAGCAGTTACGCAGATAACACCGGGGAGCTGTTTTTT
CASSYADNTGELFF
>many|TRBV4-3|TRBJ1-1|.
TGCGCCAGCAGCCAAGATCGACTCGGGACCTGGGCCACTGAAGCTTTCTTT
CASSQDRLGTWATEAFF
>.|TRBV7-2|TRBJ2-5|TRBD2
TGTGCCAGCAGCTTGAGTAGCGGGGGGGTCCAAGAGACCCAGTACTTC
CASSLSSGGVQETQYF
>.|TRBV11-1|TRBJ1-1|.
TGTGCCAGCAGCTTATATCAGGGGAACACTGAAGCTTTCTTT
CASSLYQGNTEAFF
>.|TRBV30|TRBJ2-6|.
TGTGCCTGGGACAGGTTTGGGGCCAACGTCCTGACTTTC
CAWDRFGANVLTF
>.|TRBV5-1|TRBJ2-1|TRBD1
TGCGCCAGCAGCTCCCTACAGGGGGCGGTCAATGAGCAGTTCTTC
CASSSLQGAVNEQFF
>.|TRBV7-9|TRBJ1-5|.
TGTGCCAGCAGCCCTGGAGAGCGCCAGCCCCAGCATTTT
CASSPGERQPQHF
>few|TRBV5-1|TRBJ2-1|.
TGCGCCAGCAGCTTAGCGACGCCAAGGTACAATGAGCAGTTCTTC
CASSLATPRYNEQFF
>.|TRBV5-1|TRBJ2-3|.
TGCGCCAGCAGCCCCTTACTAGCTGGGGCAGATACGCAGTATTTT
CASSPLLAGADTQYF
>.|TRBV2|TRBJ2-2|TRBD2
TGTGCCAGCAGTGAGAGACTAGCGGGAGGGCCCCGGGAGCTGTTTTTT
CASSERLAGGPRELFF
>.|TRBV29-1|TRBJ2-3|TRBD2
TGCAGCGTTGAAGAGGCTAGCGGGAGGGGCACAGATACGCAGTATTTT
CSVEEASGRGTDTQYF
>.|TRBV27|TRBJ1-2|TRBD1
TGTGCCAGCAGGTCTGGACAGGGCTACTATGGCTACACCTTC
CASRSGQGYYGYTF
>.|TRBV28|TRBJ1-2|.
TGTGCCAGCAGTTTAAGATGGATCGGGGGCTACACCTTC
CASSLRWIGGYTF
>.|TRBV7-9|TRBJ2-5|TRBD2
TGTGCCAGCAGCATGGGACTAGCCCAAGAGACCCAGTACTTC
CASSMGLAQETQYF
>.|TRBV14|TRBJ2-2|.
TGTGCCAGCAGCCAAGGGGGGTTTGACACCGGGGAGCTGTTTTTT
CASSQGGFDTGELFF
>.|TRBV2|TRBJ1-2|.
TGTGCCAGCGAAAAGGGGAAGGGTAACTATGGCTACACCTTC
CASEKGKGNYGYTF
>.|TRBV30|TRBJ2-1|.
TGTGCCTGGAGACCCCACCCAGGCAGAGGGATCTGGGATGAGCAGTTCTTC
CAWRPHPGRGIWDEQFF
>.|TRBV27|TRBJ2-5|.
TGTGCCAGCAGTTTAATTACTAGATTGGAGACCCAGTACTTC
CASSLITRLETQYF
>.|TRBV14|TRBJ2-1|TRBD1
TGTGCCAGCAGCCAAGGCGACAGGGGGAAGTTCTTC
CASSQGDRGKFF
>.|TRBV6-6|TRBJ2-5|.
TGTGCCAGCAGTTACTCGGGAAGGGGCCAAGAGACCCAGTACTTC
CASSYSGRGQETQYF
>.|TRBV19|TRBJ1-2|TRBD1
TGTGCCAGTAGTATCCCAGGACAGGGGGCCTTCGGCTACACCTTC
CASSIPGQGAFGYTF
>.|TRBV5-1|TRBJ1-4|.
TGCGCCAGCAGCTTATCCGGGTCAAGGGATGAAAAACTGTTTTTT
CASSLSGSRDEKLFF
>.|TRBV9|TRBJ2-1|.
TGTGCCAGCAGCGTAGCTACCTATGGCGAAGGTGAGCAGTTCTTC
CASSVATYGEGEQFF
>.|TRBV7-9|TRBJ2-3|.
TGTGCCAGCAGCTTAGTACGGGAATCTAGCACAGATACGCAGTATTTT
CASSLVRESSTDTQYF
>.|TRBV28|TRBJ1-3|.
TGTGCCAGCAGTTCCTCGGGCCACTCTGGAAACACCATATATTTT
CASSSSGHSGNTIYF
>once|TRBV5-4|TRBJ2-1|TRBD1
TGTGCCAGCAGCTCCGGACAGGGGACCTACAATGAGCAGTTCTTC
CASSSGQGTYNEQFF
>.|TRBV19|TRBJ1-1|.
TGTGCCAGTAGTATAAGGGGGAACACTGAAGCTTTCTTT
CASSIRGNTEAFF
>few|TRBV19|TRBJ2-1|TRBD1
TGTGCCAGTAGGAACGGACAGGGTCCCAGTGAGCAGTTCTTC
CASRNGQGPSEQFF
>once|TRBV5-1|TRBJ2-1|.
TGCGCCAGCAGCACTGGGAGCGATTCCTACAATGAGCAGTTCTTC
CASSTGSDSYNEQFF
>.|TRBV2|TRBJ2-1|.
TGTGCCAGCAGGCCCGGGATAGCGGCCTTTTACAATGAGCAGTTCTTC
CASRPGIAAFYNEQFF
>.|TRBV10-3|TRBJ2-1|TRBD2
TGTGCCATCAGTGGGGACTACTACAATGAGCAGTTCTTC
CAISGDYYNEQFF
>once|TRBV5-1|TRBJ2-3|TRBD2
TGCGCCAGCAGCTTGGGAAGTAGCGGGAGGGTGGATACGCAGTATTTT
CASSLGSSGRVDTQYF
>.|TRBV2|TRBJ1-4|.
TGTGCCAGCAGTCCCCGGGGACCAACTAATGAAAAACTGTTTTTT
CASSPRGPTNEKLFF
>few|TRBV5-1|TRBJ1-1|.
TGCGCCAGCAGCTCTTTGACAGACACTAAAGCTTTCTTT
CASSSLTDTKAFF
>.|TRBV28|TRBJ2-5|.
TGTGCCAGCAGTTTGGGCCACCAAGAGACCCAGTACTTC
CASSLGHQETQYF
>.|TRBV7-2|TRBJ1-4|.
TGTGCCAGCAGCTTATGGCAGGGGTTTGATGAAAAACTGTTTTTT
CASSLWQGFDEKLFF
>.|TRBV27|TRBJ2-7|.
TGTGCCAGCAGTCCGCGAGGAGGGGGCCGGCACGAGCAGTACTTC
CASSPRGGGRHEQYF
>.|TRBV29-1|TRBJ1-1|.
TGCAGCGTTGATGGGTCCATGAACACTGAAGCTTTCTTT
CSVDGSMNTEAFF
>.|TRBV28|TRBJ2-7|TRBD1
TGTGCCAGCAGTACCACCCCGGACAGGGCCCTATATGGTAGGGTCCCCTACGAGCAGTACTTC
CASSTTPDRALYGRVPYEQYF
>.|TRBV6-5|TRBJ1-2|.
TGTGCCAGCAGGACGGGTCCTTCATATGGCTACACCTTC
CASRTGPSYGYTF
>.|TRBV6-5|TRBJ2-5|.
TGTGCCAGCAGGACTCCGGGGACAGAGACCCAGTACTTC
CASRTPGTETQYF
>.|TRBV14|TRBJ1-1|.
TGTGCCAGCAGCCCTGGCGGGAAGGATGAAGCTTTCTTT
CASSPGGKDEAFF
>once|TRBV5-1|TRBJ2-5|.
TGCGCCAGCAGCTCTGGACAGAGACAAGAGACCCAGTACTTC
CASSSGQRQETQYF
>.|TRBV7-2|TRBJ2-1|.
TGTGCCAGCACCAAATCGGATATGTATGAGCAGTTCTTC
CASTKSDMYEQFF
>.|TRBV6-6|TRBJ2-2|.
TGTGCCAGCAGTTTACCTCATATCAACACCGGGGAGCTGTTTTTT
CASSLPHINTGELFF
>.|TRBV6-4|TRBJ2-5|.
TGTGCCAGCAGTGACTCCCTACCGTGGGACCAAGAGACCCAGTACTTC
CASSDSLPWDQETQYF